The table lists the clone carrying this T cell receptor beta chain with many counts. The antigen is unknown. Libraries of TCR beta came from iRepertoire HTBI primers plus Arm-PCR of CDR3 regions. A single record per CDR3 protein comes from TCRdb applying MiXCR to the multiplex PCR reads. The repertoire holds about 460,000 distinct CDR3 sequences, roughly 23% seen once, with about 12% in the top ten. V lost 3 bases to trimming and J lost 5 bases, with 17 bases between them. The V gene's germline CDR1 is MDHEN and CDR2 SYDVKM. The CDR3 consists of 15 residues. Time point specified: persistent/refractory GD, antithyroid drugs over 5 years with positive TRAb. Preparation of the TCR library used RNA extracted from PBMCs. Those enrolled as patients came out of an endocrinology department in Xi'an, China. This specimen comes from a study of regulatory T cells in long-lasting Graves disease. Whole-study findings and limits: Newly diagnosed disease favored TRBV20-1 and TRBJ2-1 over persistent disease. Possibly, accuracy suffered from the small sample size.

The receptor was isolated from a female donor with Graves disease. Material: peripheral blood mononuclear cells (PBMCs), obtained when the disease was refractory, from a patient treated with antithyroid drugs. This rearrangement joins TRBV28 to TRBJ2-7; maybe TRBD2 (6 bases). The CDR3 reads CASSFGPSWGDEQYF. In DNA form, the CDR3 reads TGTGCCAGCAGTTTTGGCCCCTCTTGGGGGGACGAGCAGTACTTC.